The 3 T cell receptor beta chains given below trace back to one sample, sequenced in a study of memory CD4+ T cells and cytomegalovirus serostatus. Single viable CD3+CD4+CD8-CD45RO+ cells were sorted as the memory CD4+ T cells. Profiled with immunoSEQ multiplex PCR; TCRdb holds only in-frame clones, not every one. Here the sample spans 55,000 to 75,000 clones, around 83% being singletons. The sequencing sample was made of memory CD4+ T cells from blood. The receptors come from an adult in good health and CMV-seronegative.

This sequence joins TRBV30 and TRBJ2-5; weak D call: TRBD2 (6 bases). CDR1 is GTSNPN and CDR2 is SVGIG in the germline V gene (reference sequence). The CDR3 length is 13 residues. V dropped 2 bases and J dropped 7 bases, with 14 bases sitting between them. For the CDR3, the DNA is TGTGCCTGGAGTCCGTTGGGGGGATGGACCCAGTACTTC. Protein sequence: CAWSPLGGWTQYF.

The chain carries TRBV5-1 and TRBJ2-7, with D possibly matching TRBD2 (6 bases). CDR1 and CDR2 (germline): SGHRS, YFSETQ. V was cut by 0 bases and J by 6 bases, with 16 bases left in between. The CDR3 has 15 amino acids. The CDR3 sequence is CASSLGDLPGVEQYF. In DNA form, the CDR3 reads TGCGCCAGCAGCTTGGGGGACCTACCGGGAGTCGAGCAGTACTTC.

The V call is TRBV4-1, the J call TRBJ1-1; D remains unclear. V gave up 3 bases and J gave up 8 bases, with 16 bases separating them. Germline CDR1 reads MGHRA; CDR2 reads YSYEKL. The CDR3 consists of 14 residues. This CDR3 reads CASSHLAKGREAFF. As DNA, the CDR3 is TGCGCCAGCAGCCATCTCGCCAAGGGTCGAGAAGCTTTCTTT.